The rows below give T cell receptor beta chains drawn from one sample of a study of cytomegalovirus exposure and HLA in healthy donors. Assay: immunoSEQ multiplex PCR; the TCRdb copy retains only in-frame clones and omits some. The sample has 130,000 to 150,000 clones, under 90% seen once. The sequencing input was PBMCs. Every receptor here comes from a middle-aged man in good health and CMV-seronegative. CDR3s include the opening cysteine and the closing phenylalanine or tryptophan. The order of the fields is J gene, clone size, V gene, CDR3 protein. Expanded clones are given a class, and other clones once, few, many or no size at all.

TRBJ2-7	.	TRBV4-3	CASSQDRDSSYEQYF
TRBJ2-2	.	TRBV4-2	CASSQAETGGLGELFF
TRBJ2-5	.	TRBV7-6	CASSQSSQETQYF
TRBJ1-1	.	TRBV5-1	CASSRTGGATEAFF
TRBJ2-7	.	TRBV5-8	CASISRGHEQYF
TRBJ1-6	.	TRBV2	CASRDRYNSPLHF
TRBJ2-7	once	TRBV11-3	CASSSTGMYEQYF
TRBJ2-7	once	TRBV5-1	CASSFVQGASYEQYF
TRBJ1-4	.	TRBV19	CASSIAVPEKLFF
TRBJ2-7	.	TRBV27	CASRGGSYEQYF
TRBJ2-2	once	TRBV7-3	CASSPRVAGNTGELFF
.	.	TRBV25-1	CASSEWGQGSEQYF
TRBJ2-1	.	TRBV10-2	CASHQRGTYNEQFF
TRBJ1-2	.	TRBV6-4	CASSPGQGEYGYTF
TRBJ1-1	.	TRBV7-3	CASSLVAGGIPEAFF
TRBJ1-1	.	TRBV2	CASSEASGRANTEAFF
TRBJ1-5	.	TRBV5-1	CASSETGGYGQPQHF
TRBJ2-7	.	TRBV18	CASSAGPSGYEQYF
TRBJ2-7	.	TRBV5-4	CASSLDASSYEQYF
TRBJ1-3	.	TRBV6-5	CASSYTFGGNTIYF
TRBJ1-5	once	TRBV2	CASSEDRANQPQHF
TRBJ1-1	.	TRBV6-5	CASSPPRGGYTEAFF
TRBJ2-2	.	TRBV7-8	CASSYDRQNTGELFF
TRBJ2-7	.	TRBV2	CAREDRAGEQYF
TRBJ2-7	.	TRBV15	CATSGHLSSYEQYF
TRBJ2-7	.	TRBV20-1	CSARDANEQYF
TRBJ1-1	few	TRBV4-1	CASSQWNRMNTEAFF
TRBJ1-1	few	TRBV6-5	CASSSLDRGLNTEAFF
TRBJ2-3	.	TRBV19	CASSSSGARRDTQYF
TRBJ1-5	.	TRBV19	CASSLDRGYQPQHF
TRBJ1-1	.	TRBV11-3	CASSLRGFGAEAFF